The clone carrying this T cell receptor (beta chain) turned up a few times. Its antigen is undetermined. Primers for the PCR totalled 60 Vbeta and 13 Jbeta. Libraries were prepared by immunoSEQ multiplex PCR; TCRdb keeps only in-frame clonotypes and omits some of them. Of roughly 70,000 clones listed, 74% are singletons. This record belongs to a study of cytomegalovirus exposure and HLA in healthy donors. The overall study: Findings of an earlier analysis included 90 million to 120 million unique TCR beta sequences from 180 million or so T cells.

Whole-study findings and limits: For cytomegalovirus status, the classifier reportedly gave diagnoses with high specificity and sensitivity. A link between a missense DCLRE1C variant and TCR beta V- and J-gene trimming emerged from a later analysis.

Sequenced: PBMCs. The sequence came from a human donor in good health.

The CDR3 bases are TGTGCCAGCTCACCATCGGGACTAGCGGGAGGAGAGACCCAGTACTTC. Its translation: CASSPSGLAGGETQYF. The rearrangement links TRBV18 to TRBJ2-5; 15 bases align to TRBD2. From germline, CDR1 is KGHSH and CDR2 LQKENI. The CDR3 has 16 amino acids. The ends lost 2 bases at V and 4 bases at J; junction bases unmatched: 2.